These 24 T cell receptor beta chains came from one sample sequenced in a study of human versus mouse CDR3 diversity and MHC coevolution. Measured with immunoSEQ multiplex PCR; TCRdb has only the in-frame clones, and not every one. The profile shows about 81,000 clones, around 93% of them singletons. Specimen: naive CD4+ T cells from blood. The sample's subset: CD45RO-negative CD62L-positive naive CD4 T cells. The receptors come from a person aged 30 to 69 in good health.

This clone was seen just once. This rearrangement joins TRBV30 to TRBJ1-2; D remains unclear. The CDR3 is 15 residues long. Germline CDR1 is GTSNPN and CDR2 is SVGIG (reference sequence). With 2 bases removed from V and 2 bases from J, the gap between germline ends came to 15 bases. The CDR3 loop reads CAWSRLGSSNYGYTF. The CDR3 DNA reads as TGTGCCTGGAGTCGGCTGGGCAGTTCAAACTATGGCTACACCTTC.

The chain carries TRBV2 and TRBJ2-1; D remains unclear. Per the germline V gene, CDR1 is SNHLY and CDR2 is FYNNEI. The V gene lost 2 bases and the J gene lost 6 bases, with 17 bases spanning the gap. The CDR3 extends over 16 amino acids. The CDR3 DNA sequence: TGTGCCAGCAGTGAACGCCCGGGTATTAACACCAATGAGCAGTTCTTC. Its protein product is CASSERPGINTNEQFF.

The CDR3 DNA reads as TGTGCCAGCTCCCTTCAGGGGTCCGGAAACACCATATATTTT. Translation gives CASSLQGSGNTIYF. The chain recombines TRBV18 with TRBJ1-3; perhaps TRBD1 as D (6 bases). From germline, CDR1 is KGHSH and CDR2 LQKENI. V dropped 6 bases and J dropped 4 bases, with 13 bases sitting between them. The CDR3 sequence is 14 residues long.

Here the CDR3 reads CASSVTGTGSYNEQFF. CDR3 DNA sequence: TGTGCCAGCAGCGTCACCGGGACAGGGTCCTACAATGAGCAGTTCTTC. The V and J genes are TRBV9 and TRBJ2-1, with 9 bases aligning to TRBD1. This CDR3 is 16 amino acids long. CDR1 is SGDLS and CDR2 is YYNGEE in the germline V gene. J was trimmed by 1 base and V by 2 bases; bases with no gene match: 4.

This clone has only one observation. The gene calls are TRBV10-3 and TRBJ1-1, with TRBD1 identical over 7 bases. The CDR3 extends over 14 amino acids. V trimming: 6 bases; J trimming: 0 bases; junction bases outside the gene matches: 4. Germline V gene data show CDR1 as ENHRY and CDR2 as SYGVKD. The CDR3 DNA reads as TGTGCCATCAGCCCACAGGGGATGAACACTGAAGCTTTCTTT. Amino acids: CAISPQGMNTEAFF.

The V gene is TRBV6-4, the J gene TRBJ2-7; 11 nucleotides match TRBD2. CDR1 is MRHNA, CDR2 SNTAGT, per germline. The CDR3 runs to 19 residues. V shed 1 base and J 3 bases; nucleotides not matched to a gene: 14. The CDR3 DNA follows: TGTGCCAGCAGTGACTACCCAAAGGGGACTAGCGGACCTAACTACGAGCAGTACTTC. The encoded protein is CASSDYPKGTSGPNYEQYF.

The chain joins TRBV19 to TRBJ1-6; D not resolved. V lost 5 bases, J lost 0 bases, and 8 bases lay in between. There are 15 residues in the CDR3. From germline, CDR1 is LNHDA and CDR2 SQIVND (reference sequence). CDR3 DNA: TGTGCCAGTAGTCCAGAAGACTCCTATAATTCACCCCTCCACTTT. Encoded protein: CASSPEDSYNSPLHF.

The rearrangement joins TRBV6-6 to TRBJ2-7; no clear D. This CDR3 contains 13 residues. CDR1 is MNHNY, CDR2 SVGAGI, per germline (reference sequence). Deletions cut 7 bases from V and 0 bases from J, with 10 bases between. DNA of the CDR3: TGTGCCAGCATAGAGGTCAGCTCCTACGAGCAGTACTTC. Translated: CASIEVSSYEQYF.

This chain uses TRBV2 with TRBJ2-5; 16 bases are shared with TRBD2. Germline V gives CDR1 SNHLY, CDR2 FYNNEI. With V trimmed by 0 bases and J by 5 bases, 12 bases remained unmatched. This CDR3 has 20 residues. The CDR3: CASSEARPLGLAGGRETQYF. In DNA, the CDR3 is TGTGCCAGCAGTGAAGCGCGGCCACTGGGACTAGCGGGAGGGAGGGAGACCCAGTACTTC.

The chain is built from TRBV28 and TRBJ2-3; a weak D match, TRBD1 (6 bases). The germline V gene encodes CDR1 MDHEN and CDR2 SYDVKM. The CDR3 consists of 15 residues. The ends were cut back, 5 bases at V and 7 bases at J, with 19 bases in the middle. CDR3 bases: TGTGCCAGCAGTAAACCAGGGGTAGGCGCGAATACGCAGTATTTT. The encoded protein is CASSKPGVGANTQYF.

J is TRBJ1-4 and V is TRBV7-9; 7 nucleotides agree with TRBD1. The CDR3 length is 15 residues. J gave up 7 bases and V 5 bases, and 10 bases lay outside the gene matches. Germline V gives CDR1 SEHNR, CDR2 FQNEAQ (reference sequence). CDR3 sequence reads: CASSLGQDAGEKLFF. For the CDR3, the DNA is TGTGCCAGCAGCCTAGGACAGGATGCGGGTGAAAAACTGTTTTTT.

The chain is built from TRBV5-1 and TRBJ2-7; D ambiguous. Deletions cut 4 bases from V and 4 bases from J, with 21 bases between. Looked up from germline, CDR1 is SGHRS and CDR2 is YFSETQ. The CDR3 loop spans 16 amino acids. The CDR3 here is CASSPLPGLGGYEQYF. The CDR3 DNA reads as TGCGCCAGCAGCCCCTTGCCCGGGTTAGGTGGGTACGAGCAGTACTTC.

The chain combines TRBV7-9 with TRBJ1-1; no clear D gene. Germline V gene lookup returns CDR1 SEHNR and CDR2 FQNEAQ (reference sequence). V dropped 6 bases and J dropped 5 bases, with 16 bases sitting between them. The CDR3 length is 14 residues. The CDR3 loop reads CASSFFEARTEAFF. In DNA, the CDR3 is TGTGCCAGCAGTTTTTTTGAGGCGAGGACTGAAGCTTTCTTT.

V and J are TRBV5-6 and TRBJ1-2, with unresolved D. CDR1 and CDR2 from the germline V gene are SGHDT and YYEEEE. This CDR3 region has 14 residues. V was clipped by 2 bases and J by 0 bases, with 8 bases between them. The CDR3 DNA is TGTGCCAGCAGCTTTTACAGAGCTAACTATGGCTACACCTTC. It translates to CASSFYRANYGYTF.

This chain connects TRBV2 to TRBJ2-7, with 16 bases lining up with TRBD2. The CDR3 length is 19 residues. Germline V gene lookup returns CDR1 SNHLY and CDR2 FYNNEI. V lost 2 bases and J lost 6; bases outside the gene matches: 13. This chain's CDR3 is CASSELPGLAGGNRGEQYF. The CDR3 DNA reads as TGTGCCAGCAGTGAACTACCGGGACTAGCGGGAGGGAACCGGGGCGAGCAGTACTTC.

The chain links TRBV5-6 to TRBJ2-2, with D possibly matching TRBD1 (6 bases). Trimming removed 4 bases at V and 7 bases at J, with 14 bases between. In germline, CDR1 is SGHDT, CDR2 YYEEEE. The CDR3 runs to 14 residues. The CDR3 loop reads CASSLQGGVGELFF. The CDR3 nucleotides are TGTGCCAGCAGCCTGCAAGGGGGTGTCGGGGAGCTGTTTTTT.

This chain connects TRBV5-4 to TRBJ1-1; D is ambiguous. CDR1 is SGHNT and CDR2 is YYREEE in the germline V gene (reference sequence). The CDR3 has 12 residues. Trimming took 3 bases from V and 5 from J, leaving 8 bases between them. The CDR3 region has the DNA TGTGCCAGCAGCTCCCCAAATACTGAAGCTTTCTTT. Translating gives CASSSPNTEAFF.

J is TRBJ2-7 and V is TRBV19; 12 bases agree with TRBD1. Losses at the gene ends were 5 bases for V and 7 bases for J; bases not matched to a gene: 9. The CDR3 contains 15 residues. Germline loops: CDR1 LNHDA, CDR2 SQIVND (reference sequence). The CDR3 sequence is CASSDPGQGAREQYF. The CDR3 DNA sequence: TGTGCCAGTAGTGACCCGGGACAGGGGGCTCGGGAGCAGTACTTC.

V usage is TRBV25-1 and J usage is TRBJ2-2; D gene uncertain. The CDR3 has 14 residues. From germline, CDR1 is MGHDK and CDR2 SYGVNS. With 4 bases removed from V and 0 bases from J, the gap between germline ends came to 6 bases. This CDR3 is CASSAQTNTGELFF. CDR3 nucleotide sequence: TGTGCCAGCAGTGCCCAAACGAACACCGGGGAGCTGTTTTTT. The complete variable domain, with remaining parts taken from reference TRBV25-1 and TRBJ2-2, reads EADIYQTPRYLVIGTGKKITLECSQTMGHDKMYWYQQDPGMELHLIHYSYGVNSTEKGDLSSESTVSRIRTEHFPLTLESARPSHTSQYLCASSAQTNTGELFFGEGSRLTVL.

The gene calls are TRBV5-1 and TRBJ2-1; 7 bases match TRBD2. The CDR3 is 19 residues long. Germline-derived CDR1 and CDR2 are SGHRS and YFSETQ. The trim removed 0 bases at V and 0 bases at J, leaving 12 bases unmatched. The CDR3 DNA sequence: TGCGCCAGCAGCTTGGAGGGGTCTAGCGGACCGAGCTCCTACAATGAGCAGTTCTTC. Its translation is CASSLEGSSGPSSYNEQFF.

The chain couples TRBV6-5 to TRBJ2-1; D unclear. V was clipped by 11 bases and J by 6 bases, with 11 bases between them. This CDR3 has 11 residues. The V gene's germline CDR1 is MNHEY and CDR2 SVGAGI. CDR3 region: CAPPPGNEQFF. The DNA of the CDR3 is TGTGCCCCCCCTCCGGGCAATGAGCAGTTCTTC.

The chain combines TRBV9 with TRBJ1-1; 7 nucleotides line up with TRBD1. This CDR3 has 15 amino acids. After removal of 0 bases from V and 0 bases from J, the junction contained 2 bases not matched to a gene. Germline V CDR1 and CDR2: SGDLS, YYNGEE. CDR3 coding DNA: TGTGCCAGCAGCGTAGGGGGACAGCTGAACACTGAAGCTTTCTTT. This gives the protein CASSVGGQLNTEAFF.

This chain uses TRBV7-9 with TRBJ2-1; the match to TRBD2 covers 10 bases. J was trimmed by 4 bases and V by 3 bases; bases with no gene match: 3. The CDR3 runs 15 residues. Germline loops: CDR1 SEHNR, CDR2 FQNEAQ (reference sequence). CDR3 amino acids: CASSFGLAVYNEQFF. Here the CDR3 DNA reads TGTGCCAGCAGCTTCGGACTAGCGGTTTACAATGAGCAGTTCTTC.

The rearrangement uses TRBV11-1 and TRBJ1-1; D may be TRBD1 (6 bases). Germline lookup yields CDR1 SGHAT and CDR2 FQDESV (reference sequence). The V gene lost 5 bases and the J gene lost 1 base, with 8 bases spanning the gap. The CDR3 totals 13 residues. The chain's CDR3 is CASSPQGNTEAFF. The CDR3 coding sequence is TGTGCCAGCAGCCCACAGGGGAACACTGAAGCTTTCTTT.